The 7 T cell receptor beta chains below were found in one sample sequenced in a study of shared clonotypes between healthy human individuals. TCRdb's copy holds only in-frame clones and misses some; the assay was immunoSEQ multiplex PCR. The sample holds millions of clones, over 85% seen once. In the naive CD8 group, cells lacked CD45RO and were positively selected for CCR7, so terminally differentiated effector memory CD45RA+ cells were left out. The sample was naive CD8+ T cells sorted from blood. These receptors were taken from a man younger than 30 in good health.

This clone has a single count. The genes are TRBV5-1 and TRBJ2-2; TRBD1 might be the D (6 bases). Germline-derived CDR1 and CDR2 are SGHRS and YFSETQ. The ends were cut back, 2 bases at V and 1 base at J, with 18 bases in the middle. The CDR3 is 18 amino acids. The CDR3 nucleotides read TGCGCCAGCAGCTTTACCCTAAGGGGGATTGAGAACACCGGGGAGCTGTTTTTT. Its translation is CASSFTLRGIENTGELFF. Supplemented by reference TRBV5-1 and TRBJ2-2, the full variable domain reads KAGVTQTPRYLIKTRGQQVTLSCSPISGHRSVSWYQQTPGQGLQFLFEYFSETQRNKGNFPGRFSGRQFSNSRSEMNVSTLELGDSALYLCASSFTLRGIENTGELFFGEGSRLTVL.

The chain has TRBV5-4 and TRBJ2-7, with a tentative D call TRBD2 (6 bases). The CDR3 covers 13 residues. V was pared by 1 base and J by 6 bases, with 11 bases between. The germline gives CDR1 SGHNT, CDR2 YYREEE (reference sequence). The CDR3 DNA follows: TGTGCCAGCAGCTTGCCTCAGGAGGGCGAGCAGTACTTC. This translates into CASSLPQEGEQYF.

The chain uses TRBV13 and TRBJ2-7; D call uncertain. V lost 5 bases and J lost 0, with 8 bases in between. Per germline, CDR1 PRHDT and CDR2 FYEKMQ (reference sequence). The CDR3 spans 13 residues. CDR3 loop: CASSADASYEQYF. CDR3 DNA sequence: TGTGCCAGCAGCGCCGACGCCTCCTACGAGCAGTACTTC.

This clone has only a few counts. Other DNA sequences from this sample encode an identical CDR3 as well. The J gene is TRBJ2-2, the V gene TRBV6-5; D gene uncertain. Trimming took 2 bases from V and 2 from J, leaving 6 bases between them. The CDR3 runs 14 residues. Per the germline V gene, CDR1 is MNHEY and CDR2 is SVGAGI. The CDR3 reads CASSYGENTGELFF. CDR3 sequence (DNA): TGTGCCAGCAGTTACGGAGAAAACACCGGGGAGCTGTTTTTT.

The chain is built from TRBV5-4 and TRBJ2-7, with D hard to call. The CDR3 is made up of 13 amino acids. The V gene lost 4 bases and the J gene lost 2 bases, with 10 bases spanning the gap. CDR1 and CDR2 from the germline V gene are SGHNT and YYREEE (reference sequence). CDR3 nucleotides: TGTGCCAGCAGCGCCGGTTCCGCCTACGAGCAGTACTTC. Its translation is CASSAGSAYEQYF.

The chain links TRBV10-3 to TRBJ1-1, with D perhaps TRBD1 (6 bases). The V end lost 7 bases, the J end lost 2 bases, and 23 bases lay between the germline ends. The CDR3 has 17 amino acids. Germline CDR1 and CDR2: ENHRY and SYGVKD. CDR3 nucleotide sequence: TGTGCCATCAACAACGGACAGCTTAACCCCAAAAACACTGAAGCTTTCTTT. It translates to CAINNGQLNPKNTEAFF.

This chain links TRBV11-2 with TRBJ2-1; possibly TRBD2 for D (5 bases). V was trimmed by 1 base and J by 7 bases, leaving 14 bases between them. The CDR3 is 15 residues long. CDR1 is SGHAT, CDR2 FQNNGV, per germline. Written as DNA, the CDR3 is TGTGCCAGCAGCTTAGTAGGGAGTCCCGCAAATGAGCAGTTCTTC. Translating it yields CASSLVGSPANEQFF.